These 30 T cell receptor beta chains came from one sample sequenced in a study of T cells in narcolepsy. The protocol was immunoSEQ multiplex PCR, while the TCRdb copy is restricted to in-frame clones and leaves out a portion. The table shows some 15,000 clones, with around 86% occurring only once. The specimen was memory (CD45RA-) CD4+ T cells from blood. The receptor set was obtained from a human donor in good health.

The chain uses TRBV7-9 and TRBJ1-2; no clear D. The CDR3 has 15 amino acids. Germline lookup yields CDR1 SEHNR and CDR2 FQNEAQ (reference sequence). The V end was cut by 5 bases, the J end by 4 bases, with 17 bases between. The CDR3, as DNA: TGTGCCAGCAGCCCTAGTGCGACGGGCCCCTATGGCTACACCTTC. It is translated as CASSPSATGPYGYTF.

The V gene is TRBV6-1, the J gene TRBJ2-1; TRBD2 matches at 8 bases. The CDR3 sequence is 15 residues long. In germline, CDR1 is MNHNS, CDR2 SASEGT. The J segment lost 7 bases and the V segment lost 7 bases, leaving 12 bases of the junction unmatched. In DNA, the CDR3 is TGTGCCAGCACGGCGGGAGGTTCCTTAGTTAATGAGCAGTTCTTC. Translating gives CASTAGGSLVNEQFF.

The chain recombines TRBV11-2 with TRBJ2-3; a weak D match, TRBD1 (6 bases). This CDR3 region has 14 residues. Germline loops: CDR1 SGHAT, CDR2 FQNNGV. Between the trimmed V and J ends, which lost 5 bases and 4 bases, there was a span of 13 bases. DNA for the CDR3: TGTGCCAGCAGCCCTTATTACAGGGCAGATACGCAGTATTTT. Residues: CASSPYYRADTQYF.

The J gene is TRBJ1-5, the V gene TRBV18; D not resolved. The CDR3 contains 14 residues. The germline CDR1 and CDR2 sequences are KGHSH and LQKENI. V was clipped by 6 bases and J by 5 bases, with 14 bases between them. The CDR3 here is CASSPSTLHQPQHF. The CDR3 DNA is TGTGCCAGCTCCCCCTCAACTTTACATCAGCCCCAGCATTTT.

The rearrangement links TRBV14 to TRBJ2-2, with 14 bases identical to TRBD2. This CDR3 is built from 17 residues. Germline trimming cut 4 bases from V and 3 bases from J; bases unmatched to any gene: 4. Looked up from germline, CDR1 is SGHDN and CDR2 is FVKESK. The CDR3 nucleotides are TGTGCCAGCAGCCGACTAGCGGGGGGGCCCGACACCGGGGAGCTGTTTTTT. The encoded protein is CASSRLAGGPDTGELFF.

The chain recombines TRBV9 with TRBJ2-1; D possibly corresponds to TRBD2 (7 bases). Germline values: CDR1 SGDLS, CDR2 YYNGEE. There are 15 residues in the CDR3. V was trimmed by 2 bases and J by 9 bases, leaving 18 bases between them. In nucleotides, the CDR3 is TGTGCCAGCAGCGTCGAGGGGGGGCGCGGGCGTGAGCAGTTCTTC. Translating it yields CASSVEGGRGREQFF. Looking up the rest from reference TRBV9 and TRBJ2-1 gives the full variable domain: DSGVTQTPKHLITATGQRVTLRCSPRSGDLSVYWYQQSLDQGLQFLIQYYNGEERAKGNILERFSAQQFPDLHSELNLSSLELGDSALYFCASSVEGGRGREQFFGPGTRLTVL.

V gene TRBV6-1 combines with J gene TRBJ1-1; no reliable D call. CDR3 length: 13 amino acids. CDR1 is MNHNS, CDR2 SASEGT, per germline. The V end was cut by 6 bases, the J end by 0 bases, with 8 bases between. CDR3 residues: CASREGLNTEAFF. Here the CDR3 DNA reads TGTGCCAGCAGGGAGGGCCTGAACACTGAAGCTTTCTTT.

In its sample, this clone was seen a few times. The chain is built from TRBV6-1 and TRBJ2-7, with TRBD1 matching 9 bases. Per germline, CDR1 MNHNS and CDR2 SASEGT. With V trimmed by 5 bases and J by 4 bases, 9 bases remained unmatched. The CDR3 runs to 15 residues. In DNA form, the CDR3 reads TGTGCCAGCAGTATTACCGGGACAGGGCATTACGAGCAGTACTTC. Protein product: CASSITGTGHYEQYF.

This chain uses TRBV7-2 with TRBJ2-1; 7 nucleotides align to TRBD1. V gave up 5 bases and J gave up 1 base; unmatched junction bases: 5. The CDR3 loop spans 15 amino acids. Germline V gives CDR1 SGHTA, CDR2 FQGNSA. This CDR3 is CASSPRDSSYNEQFF. The DNA for the CDR3 is TGTGCCAGCAGCCCAAGGGACAGTTCCTACAATGAGCAGTTCTTC.

The chain has TRBV30 and TRBJ1-3, with 7 bases fitting TRBD1. The length of the CDR3 is 17 residues. Germline V lookup: CDR1 GTSNPN, CDR2 SVGIG (reference sequence). Trimming at V came to 0 bases and at J to 3 bases, leaving 11 bases not matched to a gene. CDR3 sequence: CAWSVGGAGTYGNTIYF. The CDR3 nucleotides read TGTGCCTGGAGTGTAGGGGGCGCAGGCACCTATGGAAACACCATATATTTT.

This chain joins TRBV7-6 and TRBJ2-7; 9 bases match TRBD1. Germline V gene lookup returns CDR1 SGHVS and CDR2 FNYEAQ. V lost 5 bases and J lost 2; bases outside the gene matches: 10. This CDR3 comprises 16 residues. The CDR3 sequence: CASSAVPGQGTYEQYF. The CDR3 nucleotides read TGTGCCAGCAGCGCGGTACCGGGACAGGGCACCTACGAGCAGTACTTC.

This chain links TRBV7-6 with TRBJ1-6, with D uncertain. Germline CDR1 is SGHVS and CDR2 is FNYEAQ. The CDR3 is 16 residues long. The ends were cut back, 5 bases at V and 9 bases at J, with 20 bases in the middle. The CDR3, as DNA: TGTGCCAGCAGCCCCGGCAGCCAGTCTGGCGGTTCACCCCTCCACTTT. This gives the protein CASSPGSQSGGSPLHF. Looking up the rest from reference TRBV7-6 and TRBJ1-6 gives the full variable domain: GAGVSQSPRYKVTKRGQDVALRCDPISGHVSLYWYRQALGQGPEFLTYFNYEAQQDKSGLPNDRFSAERPEGSISTLTIQRTEQRDSAMYRCASSPGSQSGGSPLHFGNGTRLTVT.

The chain has TRBV9 and TRBJ2-2; 9 bases agree with TRBD1. Germline-derived CDR1 and CDR2 are SGDLS and YYNGEE. There are 15 residues in the CDR3. The ends lost 0 bases at V and 5 bases at J; junction bases unmatched: 2. In DNA form, the CDR3 reads TGTGCCAGCAGCGTAGCCGGGACAGGGACCGGGGAGCTGTTTTTT. Residues: CASSVAGTGTGELFF.

This clone was seen more than once but under ten times. Sequence at one end of the junction differs from germline and may be a read error. The rearrangement uses TRBV6-5 and TRBJ1-4, with 9 positions matching TRBD1. The germline V gene encodes CDR1 MNHEY and CDR2 SVGAGI. The CDR3 extends over 14 amino acids. The CDR3 DNA sequence: TGTGCCAGCAGCACCGAACCCCGGACAGGGGAGTTACTTTTT. This translates into CASSTEPRTGELLF.

The chain employs TRBV7-9 and TRBJ1-1; a weak D match, TRBD1 (6 bases). Deletions cut 2 bases from V and 5 bases from J, with 15 bases between. Per germline, CDR1 SEHNR and CDR2 FQNEAQ (reference sequence). The CDR3 runs to 15 residues. The CDR3 nucleotides are TGTGCCAGCAGCTTACTGAGGGGGGGTAGGACTGAAGCTTTCTTT. Translating it yields CASSLLRGGRTEAFF.

This clone appeared once. The CDR3 region is CASNSGGNTDTQYF. In DNA form, the CDR3 reads TGTGCCAGCAACTCAGGCGGAAACACAGATACGCAGTATTTT. V usage is TRBV5-5 and J usage is TRBJ2-3; no reliable D call. Germline CDR1 is SGHKS and CDR2 is YYEKEE (reference sequence). The CDR3 sequence is 14 residues long. With 6 bases removed from V and 2 bases from J, the gap between germline ends came to 13 bases.

The rearrangement joins TRBV19 to TRBJ1-2; perhaps TRBD1 as D (5 bases). The length of the CDR3 is 12 residues. Germline lookup yields CDR1 LNHDA and CDR2 SQIVND (reference sequence). Trimming cost V 11 bases and J 4 bases, with 14 bases left between them. CDR3 protein: CASGSTLYGYTF. The CDR3 region has the DNA TGTGCCTCAGGGAGTACCCTCTATGGCTACACCTTC. Full variable domain (remainder filled in from reference TRBV19 and TRBJ1-2): DGGITQSPKYLFRKEGQNVTLSCEQNLNHDAMYWYRQDPGQGLRLIYYSQIVNDFQKGDIAEGYSVSREKKESFPLTVTSAQKNPTAFYLCASGSTLYGYTFGSGTRLTVV.

This chain uses TRBV7-6 with TRBJ2-3; 11 nucleotides agree with TRBD2. With 3 bases clipped from V and 4 bases from J, the junction kept 9 bases outside the gene matches. This CDR3 has 17 residues. Per germline, CDR1 SGHVS and CDR2 FNYEAQ. CDR3 nucleotide sequence: TGTGCCAGCAGCTTGGGTCGTGGGACTAGCGGCGCAGATACGCAGTATTTT. This gives the protein CASSLGRGTSGADTQYF.

This chain joins TRBV4-3 and TRBJ2-5; 16 bases are shared with TRBD2. This CDR3 is 18 amino acids long. The germline gives CDR1 LGHNA, CDR2 YSLEER. The V segment lost 1 base and the J segment 2 bases; nucleotides outside the gene matches: 4. This chain's CDR3 is CASSQVLGLAGGQETQYF. The DNA for the CDR3 is TGCGCCAGCAGCCAAGTCTTGGGACTAGCGGGGGGGCAAGAGACCCAGTACTTC.

In this sample, this clone turned up once. V and J are TRBV6-5 and TRBJ1-3; D gene uncertain. Germline V gene lookup returns CDR1 MNHEY and CDR2 SVGAGI. The V end was cut by 2 bases, the J end by 4 bases, with 9 bases between. The CDR3 runs to 14 residues. The CDR3 DNA is TGTGCCAGCAGTTACGGGGAAATCGGAAACACCATATATTTT. This codes for CASSYGEIGNTIYF.

The CDR3 spells CASSFTGVANYGYTF. The CDR3 DNA reads as TGTGCCAGCAGTTTTACAGGGGTAGCTAACTATGGCTACACCTTC. The V call is TRBV6-5, the J call TRBJ1-2; 7 bases are a match to TRBD1. The CDR3 is made up of 15 amino acids. Germline V gene lookup returns CDR1 MNHEY and CDR2 SVGAGI. With 4 bases clipped from V and 0 bases from J, the junction kept 5 bases outside the gene matches.

The chain carries TRBV2 and TRBJ1-5, with TRBD1 matching over 12 bases. V lost 11 bases and J lost 2; bases outside the gene matches: 10. The CDR3 has 16 amino acids. From germline, CDR1 is SNHLY and CDR2 FYNNEI. The CDR3 sequence is CAAGRDRGRGNQPQHF. The CDR3 region has the DNA TGTGCCGCCGGGCGGGACAGGGGGCGCGGCAATCAGCCCCAGCATTTT.

The chain links TRBV4-2 to TRBJ2-7; 8 bases match TRBD1. Trimming at V came to 3 bases and at J to 0 bases, leaving 10 bases not matched to a gene. This CDR3 is built from 17 residues. The germline gives CDR1 LGHNA, CDR2 YNFKEQ. CDR3 in DNA: TGTGCCAGCAGCCATCTCCCGGGACAGGCGAGCTCCTACGAGCAGTACTTC. It specifies CASSHLPGQASSYEQYF.

V and J are TRBV5-1 and TRBJ1-1; D is ambiguous. This CDR3 is built from 14 residues. Germline assignment: CDR1 SGHRS and CDR2 YFSETQ. V was clipped by 3 bases and J by 1 base, with 10 bases between them. DNA of the CDR3: TGCGCCAGCAGCTCTACTACCCAGAACACTGAAGCTTTCTTT. As protein: CASSSTTQNTEAFF.

The chain recombines TRBV19 with TRBJ1-6, with a weak D call TRBD1 (6 bases). The V and J ends lost 2 bases and 13 bases respectively, with 15 bases between them. This CDR3 comprises 14 residues. Germline CDR1 is LNHDA and CDR2 is SQIVND (reference sequence). The DNA for the CDR3 is TGTGCCAGTAGTATATCCCAACAGGGTACGCCCCTCCACTTT. It translates to CASSISQQGTPLHF.

The genes are TRBV19 and TRBJ2-7, with 10 nucleotides matching TRBD2. CDR1 and CDR2 from the germline V gene are LNHDA and SQIVND (reference sequence). The length of the CDR3 is 18 residues. J lost 6 bases, V lost 3 bases, and 17 bases had no gene match. Here the CDR3 reads CASSIGLAGVGVRTEQYF. The CDR3 DNA reads as TGTGCCAGTAGTATCGGCCTAGCGGGAGTGGGAGTTCGAACCGAGCAGTACTTC.

Turning to this clone: Other DNA variants within this sample encode the same CDR3. The V gene is TRBV30, the J gene TRBJ1-2, with D unclear. The CDR3 has 12 residues. Germline loops: CDR1 GTSNPN, CDR2 SVGIG (reference sequence). V gave up 1 base and J gave up 4 bases, with 7 bases separating them. The CDR3 sequence is CAWSGAPYGYTF. The CDR3 nucleotides read TGTGCCTGGAGTGGGGCCCCCTATGGCTACACCTTC.

The chain uses TRBV27 and TRBJ2-1; D remains unclear. V lost 5 bases, J lost 5 bases, and 22 bases lay in between. The V gene's germline CDR1 is MNHEY and CDR2 SMNVEV (reference sequence). The CDR3 spans 17 residues. The CDR3 protein is CASSARLSRSYHNEQFF. As DNA, the CDR3 is TGTGCCAGCAGTGCCCGTCTTAGCCGGAGTTACCACAATGAGCAGTTCTTC.

This chain uses TRBV9 with TRBJ2-2; TRBD1 is a possible D gene (5 bases). Germline V gene lookup returns CDR1 SGDLS and CDR2 YYNGEE. The V end was cut by 2 bases, the J end by 6 bases, with 8 bases between. The CDR3 consists of 13 residues. The DNA of the CDR3 is TGTGCCAGCAGCGTGCAGGGTCCCGGGGAGCTGTTTTTT. The encoded protein is CASSVQGPGELFF.

The rearrangement uses TRBV5-6 and TRBJ1-5, with D hard to call. V lost 7 bases and J 1 base, leaving 12 bases between the germline ends. CDR1 SGHDT and CDR2 YYEEEE come from the germline V gene. The CDR3 totals 14 residues. CDR3 region: CASSNPQSNQPQHF. CDR3 nucleotide sequence: TGTGCCAGCTCAAATCCCCAGAGCAATCAGCCCCAGCATTTT.